Listed here are 7 T cell receptor beta chains from one sample, sequenced in a study of cytomegalovirus exposure and HLA in healthy donors. Primers: 60 Vbeta forward and 13 Jbeta reverse. Generated by immunoSEQ multiplex PCR, the TCRdb table keeps only in-frame clones and is missing some. This sample yields 140,000 to 150,000 clones, of which 65% to 85% are seen a single time; roughly 6.6% belongs to the top ten. The sequenced sample was PBMCs. These TCRs come from a young man in good health and CMV-seronegative.

This clone has more than one count but fewer than ten. The junction differs from germline at one of its ends, possibly a read error. The rearrangement uses TRBV7-9 and TRBJ1-3; TRBD1 matches 8 bases. The CDR3 has 17 residues. CDR1 SEHNR and CDR2 FQNEAQ come from the germline V gene (reference sequence). Written as DNA, the CDR3 is TGTTCCAGCAGCTTACAGGCAGGGGGCTTAGTAGGAAACACCATATATTTT. The encoded protein is CSSSLQAGGLVGNTIYF.

This sequence joins TRBV5-1 and TRBJ1-1; tentative D call: TRBD1 (6 bases). From germline, CDR1 is SGHRS and CDR2 YFSETQ. Trimming pared 4 bases from V and 0 bases from J, leaving 10 bases between. The CDR3 has 14 residues. The CDR3 sequence: CASSPDRLNTEAFF. Here the CDR3 DNA reads TGCGCCAGCAGCCCGGACAGATTGAACACTGAAGCTTTCTTT.

The chain employs TRBV29-1 and TRBJ2-1; 9 nucleotides line up with TRBD1. The germline V gene encodes CDR1 SQVTM and CDR2 ANQGSEA. The ends lost 6 bases at V and 6 bases at J; junction bases unmatched: 6. The CDR3 is 13 residues long. The chain's CDR3 is CSVDRGKRNEQFF. In DNA, the CDR3 is TGCAGCGTCGACAGGGGGAAGCGCAATGAGCAGTTCTTC.

V and J are TRBV29-1 and TRBJ2-5; 9 bases match TRBD2. The CDR3 totals 13 residues. CDR1 SQVTM and CDR2 ANQGSEA come from the germline V gene. The V segment lost 7 bases and the J segment 1 base; nucleotides outside the gene matches: 4. As DNA, the CDR3 is TGCAGCGCGAGTAGCGGGGGCCAAGAGACCCAGTACTTC. It specifies CSASSGGQETQYF.

The chain is built from TRBV2 and TRBJ2-3; 7 bases fit TRBD2. Per germline, CDR1 SNHLY and CDR2 FYNNEI. V dropped 4 bases and J dropped 2; count of bases not matched to a gene: 6. The CDR3 covers 15 residues. In DNA, the CDR3 is TGTGCCAGCAGTGGTCGCCGGGGGGTCACAGATACGCAGTATTTT. Translation: CASSGRRGVTDTQYF.

The chain is built from TRBV10-3 and TRBJ1-2, with 10 nucleotides matching TRBD1. Losses at the gene ends were 6 bases for V and 3 bases for J; bases not matched to a gene: 4. This CDR3 is 14 amino acids long. Germline CDR1 reads ENHRY; CDR2 reads SYGVKD. The CDR3 nucleotides are TGTGCCATCAGAACCGGGACAGGGGACTATGGCTACACCTTC. Translating gives CAIRTGTGDYGYTF.

About this clone: In this CDR3 the conserved last residue, phenylalanine or tryptophan, is missing, so a read error is likely. The chain joins TRBV9 to TRBJ1-1, with D unclear. This CDR3 is 14 amino acids long. V lost 0 bases to trimming and J lost 6 bases, with 12 bases between them. Germline loops: CDR1 SGDLS, CDR2 YYNGEE. The CDR3 sequence is CASSVALAGAEAFL. The CDR3 DNA sequence: TGTGCCAGCAGCGTAGCTTTGGCGGGCGCTGAAGCTTTCCTT.